The 12 T cell receptor beta chains reported below all come from one sample, sequenced in a study of cytomegalovirus exposure and HLA in healthy donors (dated by TCRdb to about 2017). The library was prepared using the immunoSEQ multiplex PCR assay. The table was pulled from immuneACCESS by TCRdb, which kept in-frame rearrangements only. Such tables lose some clones; where checked, under half of the loss comes from unresolved V genes, and the rest has no known cause. For this sample there are 200,000 or so clones; 70% to 85% appear just once. The ten top clones hold roughly an eighth of the sample. Sequencing was done on a sample of PBMCs. The receptors stem from a woman in her 30s in good health and CMV-seropositive.

The rearrangement joins TRBV29-1 to TRBJ2-7; 11 nucleotides match TRBD1. Germline values: CDR1 SQVTM, CDR2 ANQGSEA. V shed 8 bases, J shed 0 bases, and the junction held 9 bases outside the gene matches. The CDR3 is 15 amino acids. The CDR3 nucleotides read TGCAGCATCTCCGGGACAGGGGGATCCTCCTACGAGCAGTACTTC. Its translation is CSISGTGGSSYEQYF.

The genes are TRBV9 and TRBJ2-7, with 12 bases aligning to TRBD2. The V segment lost 4 bases and the J segment 5 bases; nucleotides outside the gene matches: 4. Germline V gives CDR1 SGDLS, CDR2 YYNGEE. The CDR3 covers 14 residues. The CDR3 DNA reads TGTGCCAGCAGCTCCCGACTAGCGGGAGACGAGCAGTACTTC. Its protein is CASSSRLAGDEQYF.

V usage is TRBV7-6 and J usage is TRBJ2-2, with 9 nucleotides matching TRBD2. CDR3 length equals 18 residues. The J segment lost 2 bases and the V segment lost 1 base, leaving 8 bases of the junction unmatched. The V gene's germline CDR1 is SGHVS and CDR2 FNYEAQ. The CDR3 protein is CASSLGLLAGPNTGELFF. The CDR3 bases are TGTGCCAGCAGCTTAGGTCTTCTAGCGGGACCTAACACCGGGGAGCTGTTTTTT.

The CDR3 nucleotides read TGTGCCAGCAGCTTAGGTCGGGTTCGCGAGCAGTACTTC. Amino acid sequence: CASSLGRVREQYF. V usage is TRBV7-2 and J usage is TRBJ2-7, with D hard to call. Germline assignment: CDR1 SGHTA and CDR2 FQGNSA. V dropped 1 base and J dropped 6 bases, with 10 bases sitting between them. The CDR3 runs 13 residues.

The table lists this clone with a count of one. This sequence joins TRBV6-5 and TRBJ2-5, with 13 bases identical to TRBD2. Trimming at V came to 6 bases and at J to 6 bases, leaving 7 bases not matched to a gene. CDR3 length equals 15 residues. Germline V gene lookup returns CDR1 MNHEY and CDR2 SVGAGI. The CDR3 is CASSSRLAGGQTQYF. CDR3 DNA sequence: TGTGCCAGCAGCTCCAGACTAGCGGGAGGTCAGACCCAGTACTTC.

This clone came up once. The CDR3 DNA is TGTGCCAGCAGCGGCAGCGGGGTTCACGCAGATACGCAGTATTTT. Amino acid sequence: CASSGSGVHADTQYF. This chain connects TRBV9 to TRBJ2-3; TRBD2 matches 7 bases. The V gene end was trimmed by 3 bases and the J gene end by 4 bases; junction bases not matched to a gene: 8. This CDR3 contains 15 residues. The germline V gene has CDR1 SGDLS and CDR2 YYNGEE.

The V and J genes are TRBV27 and TRBJ1-5; D uncertain. Germline V gene sequence: CDR1 MNHEY, CDR2 SMNVEV (reference sequence). This CDR3 spans 14 amino acids. V lost 6 bases and J lost 3, with 12 bases in between. The CDR3 protein is CASRGSGYNQPQHF. Written as DNA, the CDR3 is TGTGCCAGCAGGGGCAGCGGTTACAATCAGCCCCAGCATTTT.

This chain connects TRBV28 to TRBJ2-5, with D perhaps TRBD2 (7 bases). The CDR3 sequence is 16 residues long. Trimming stripped 7 bases from V and 7 bases from J, with 25 bases between. CDR1 and CDR2 (germline): MDHEN, SYDVKM. The CDR3 spells CASIPGGRRGGGTQYF. CDR3 in DNA: TGTGCCAGCATCCCCGGCGGCAGGAGGGGAGGGGGGACCCAGTACTTC.

The chain uses TRBV7-3 and TRBJ2-1; 8 bases line up with TRBD2. The CDR3 consists of 14 residues. The V segment lost 6 bases and the J segment 4 bases; nucleotides outside the gene matches: 5. Germline CDR1 is SGHTA and CDR2 is FQGTGA. The CDR3 reads CASRPGGEYNEQFF. CDR3 sequence (DNA): TGTGCCAGCAGGCCGGGAGGGGAATACAATGAGCAGTTCTTC.

The chain recombines TRBV6-6 with TRBJ1-3; D is possibly TRBD1 (6 bases). The CDR3 totals 16 residues. V was shortened by 8 bases and J by 2 bases, with 19 bases between the two germline ends. The germline CDR1 and CDR2 sequences are MNHNY and SVGAGI (reference sequence). The CDR3 region has the DNA TGTGCCAGCTCGACACAGGGAAATCTGCCTGGAAACACCATATATTTT. It specifies CASSTQGNLPGNTIYF.

The chain is built from TRBV5-5 and TRBJ2-5; maybe TRBD1 (5 bases). Trimming shortened V by 3 bases and J by 2 bases, and 17 bases separated the two germline ends. Germline CDR1 and CDR2: SGHKS and YYEKEE (reference sequence). CDR3 length equals 16 residues. CDR3 nucleotides: TGTGCCAGCAGCTCGCAATGGGGCCAGCCACAAGAGACCCAGTACTTC. Translated: CASSSQWGQPQETQYF.

The chain joins TRBV30 to TRBJ2-7; D is possibly TRBD1 (5 bases). CDR1 and CDR2 from the germline V gene are GTSNPN and SVGIG (reference sequence). The CDR3 runs to 13 residues. The V end lost 2 bases, the J end lost 3 bases, and 11 bases lay between the germline ends. The CDR3 bases are TGTGCCTGGAGTAAGGGGCGCGACTACGAGCAGTACTTC. Translated, it gives CAWSKGRDYEQYF.